This T cell receptor (beta chain) was obtained from a study of cytomegalovirus exposure and HLA in healthy donors. Regarding the study as a whole: Published work reported that the classifier diagnosed cytomegalovirus status with high specificity and sensitivity.

This clone was seen more than once but under ten times. Its target is unknown. PCR was performed using 60 Vbeta and 13 Jbeta primers. Here immunoSEQ multiplex PCR was the method, and the copy in TCRdb shows in-frame clones only, minus some. The sample shows about 98,000 clones, about 80% of them seen only once. The CDR3 extends over 17 amino acids. Trimming took 0 bases from V and 4 from J; bases not matched to a gene: 11. CDR1 is ENHRY and CDR2 is SYGVKD in the germline V gene. The sequence came from a man aged 18 to 29 in good health and CMV-seropositive. This chain uses TRBV10-3 with TRBJ2-7, with 8 bases lining up with TRBD2. Sequenced sample: PBMCs. The CDR3 DNA is TGTGCCATCAGTGAGTCTGGAGGCGGGGGGATCCTTTACGAGCAGTACTTC. It specifies CAISESGGGGILYEQYF.